This entry is about one T cell receptor beta chain. This record comes from a study of regulatory T cells in long-lasting Graves disease. Time point defined: newly diagnosed GD, antithyroid drugs for less than 3 months. The TCR library used RNA extracted from PBMCs. Building the TCR beta libraries relied on iRepertoire HTBI primers, and CDR3 regions underwent Arm-PCR. TCRdb reanalysed the multiplex PCR reads using MiXCR and keeps one entry per CDR3 protein. Here the sample spans fewer than 400,000 distinct CDR3 sequences, approximately 20% being singletons. This CDR3 is built from 16 residues. V shed 1 base and J shed 5 bases, with 15 bases lying between them. Germline V lookup: CDR1 LGHNA, CDR2 YNFKEQ.

The source material was peripheral blood mononuclear cells (PBMCs), sampled at new diagnosis, from a patient treated with antithyroid drugs. The sequence was collected from a female donor with Graves disease. The J gene is TRBJ2-1, the V gene TRBV4-2; TRBD1 might be the D (5 bases). In nucleotides, the CDR3 is TGTGCCAGCAGCCAAGTCCCCACAGGTATCCACAATGAGCAGTTCTTC. Protein product: CASSQVPTGIHNEQFF.